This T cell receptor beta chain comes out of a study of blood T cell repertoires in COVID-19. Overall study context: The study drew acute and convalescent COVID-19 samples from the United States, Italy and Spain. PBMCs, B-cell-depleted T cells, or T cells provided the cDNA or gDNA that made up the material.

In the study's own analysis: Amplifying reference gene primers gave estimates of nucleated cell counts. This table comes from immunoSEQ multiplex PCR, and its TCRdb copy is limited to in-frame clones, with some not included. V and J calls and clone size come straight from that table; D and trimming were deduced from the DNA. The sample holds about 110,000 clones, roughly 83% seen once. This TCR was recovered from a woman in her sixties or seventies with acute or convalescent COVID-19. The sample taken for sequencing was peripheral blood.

CDR3 amino acids: CASSARGRSYNEQFF. As DNA, the CDR3 is TGTGCCAGCAGTGCTCGGGGGAGATCCTACAATGAGCAGTTCTTC. This chain connects TRBV27 to TRBJ2-1, with D possibly matching TRBD2 (6 bases). The CDR3 has 15 residues. Between the trimmed V and J ends, which lost 5 bases and 1 base, there was a span of 12 bases. Germline lookup yields CDR1 MNHEY and CDR2 SMNVEV (reference sequence).